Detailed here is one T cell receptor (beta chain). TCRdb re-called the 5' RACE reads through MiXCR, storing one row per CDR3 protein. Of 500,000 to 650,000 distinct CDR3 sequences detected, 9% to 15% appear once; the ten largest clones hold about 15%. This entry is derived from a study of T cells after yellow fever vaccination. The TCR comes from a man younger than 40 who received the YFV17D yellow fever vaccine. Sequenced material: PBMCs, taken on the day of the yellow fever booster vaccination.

CDR3 nucleotide sequence: TGTGCCAGCAGAGGTTTAACGAACACTGAAGCTTTCTTT. Translation: CASRGLTNTEAFF. The V and J genes are TRBV6-5 and TRBJ1-1; D not certain. The V end was cut by 6 bases, the J end by 1 base, with 9 bases between. This CDR3 is 13 amino acids long. Per the germline V gene, CDR1 is MNHEY and CDR2 is SVGAGI.